One and the same sample provided the 8 T cell receptor beta chains below, sequenced in a study. A single record per CDR3 protein comes from TCRdb applying MiXCR to the RT-PCR reads. Here the sample spans hundreds of thousands of distinct CDR3 sequences, 13% to 15% being singletons. Sequenced input: memory CD4+ T cells from blood. The receptors derive from a female donor in good health, serving as a healthy control.

This clonotype occurred many times. The genes are TRBV27 and TRBJ2-2; D is undetermined. Germline-derived CDR1 and CDR2 are MNHEY and SMNVEV (reference sequence). The CDR3 covers 15 residues. Trimming cost V 5 bases and J 2 bases, with 12 bases left between them. CDR3 DNA: TGTGCCAGCAGTCAAAACCGGGCCAACACCGGGGAGCTGTTTTTT. Its protein product is CASSQNRANTGELFF.

This clonotype was counted a few times. The chain links TRBV9 to TRBJ2-3; 10 bases agree with TRBD2. CDR1 is SGDLS, CDR2 YYNGEE, per germline. The CDR3 consists of 16 residues. J was trimmed by 4 bases and V by 2 bases; bases with no gene match: 7. CDR3 in amino acids: CASSVRSGTSADTQYF. The CDR3 DNA reads TGTGCCAGCAGCGTCAGATCCGGGACTAGCGCAGATACGCAGTATTTT.

The chain couples TRBV27 to TRBJ2-7; perhaps TRBD2 as D (5 bases). The V gene lost 5 bases and the J gene lost 4 bases, with 18 bases spanning the gap. CDR3 length equals 15 residues. Germline V gene lookup returns CDR1 MNHEY and CDR2 SMNVEV (reference sequence). CDR3 protein: CASSPTPGNGYEQYF. CDR3 nucleotides: TGTGCCAGCAGTCCCACCCCGGGGAACGGGTACGAGCAGTACTTC.

This clonotype was counted ten times or more. The gene calls are TRBV12-3 or TRBV12-4 and TRBJ2-4; 11 bases line up with TRBD1. J gave up 6 bases and V 5 bases, and 6 bases lay outside the gene matches. This CDR3 has 15 residues. The chain's CDR3 is CASSAGQGAGNIQYF. The CDR3 coding sequence is TGTGCCAGCAGTGCTGGACAGGGGGCTGGAAACATTCAGTACTTC.

The chain employs TRBV3-1 and TRBJ2-1, with TRBD2 matching 9 bases. V shed 0 bases and J 10 bases; nucleotides not matched to a gene: 10. Per germline, CDR1 LGHDT and CDR2 YNNKEL (reference sequence). This CDR3 contains 16 residues. The CDR3 sequence: CASSQDWAGGPGEQFF. CDR3 coding DNA: TGTGCCAGCAGCCAAGATTGGGCGGGAGGGCCCGGGGAGCAGTTCTTC.

This clonotype was observed a handful of times. V gene TRBV28 combines with J gene TRBJ2-7; TRBD1 matches at 10 bases. Trimming took 7 bases from V and 5 from J; bases not matched to a gene: 11. There are 15 residues in the CDR3. Germline CDR1 MDHEN, CDR2 SYDVKM. The CDR3 DNA sequence: TGTGCCAGCACCCCAGAGACAGGGGGCGAGAACGAGCAGTACTTC. Amino acids: CASTPETGGENEQYF. The full variable domain, with the rest looked up from reference TRBV28 and TRBJ2-7, is DVKVTQSSRYLVKRTGEKVFLECVQDMDHENMFWYRQDPGLGLRLIYFSYDVKMKEKGDIPEGYSVSREKKERFSLILESASTNQTSMYLCASTPETGGENEQYFGPGTRLTVT.

This clonotype has only a few counts. The chain links TRBV20-1 to TRBJ1-3; maybe TRBD1 (5 bases). Germline CDR1 is DFQATT and CDR2 is SNEGSKA (reference sequence). The ends were cut back, 4 bases at V and 0 bases at J, with 19 bases in the middle. This CDR3 comprises 17 residues. CDR3 bases: TGCAGTGCTATCCGACGGGGCAGTGAATTCTCTGGAAACACCATATATTTT. It encodes CSAIRRGSEFSGNTIYF.

In this sample, this clonotype turned up many times. This chain uses TRBV12-3 or TRBV12-4 with TRBJ2-7; 7 bases match TRBD2. J was trimmed by 2 bases and V by 4 bases; bases with no gene match: 11. CDR3 size: 16 residues. The CDR3 DNA reads TGTGCCAGCAGTTCCCCCGGGGGGAGGGCCACCTACGAGCAGTACTTC. This encodes CASSSPGGRATYEQYF.